The text below deals with one T cell receptor beta chain. This record belongs to a study of blood T cell repertoires in COVID-19. The V gene's germline CDR1 is MDHEN and CDR2 SYDVKM. V gave up 6 bases and J gave up 6 bases; unmatched junction bases: 9. The CDR3 contains 14 residues. Clones were read by immunoSEQ multiplex PCR, and TCRdb kept only the in-frame ones, dropping some. Of 150,000 to 180,000 clones listed, roughly 80% are singletons. The chain combines TRBV28 with TRBJ1-2; 8 bases line up with TRBD1. The TCR was taken from an older woman with acute or convalescent COVID-19. Source material: peripheral blood. The CDR3, as DNA: TGTGCCAGCAGCCGTAGACAGGGGACGAATGGCTACACCTTC. Amino acids: CASSRRQGTNGYTF.